This entry lists 25 T cell receptor beta chains sequenced from one sample in a study of siplizumab effects on memory and regulatory T cells. This table comes from immunoSEQ multiplex PCR, and its TCRdb copy is limited to in-frame clones, with some not included. The sample carries around 7,400 clones, 65% to 70% recorded once. The sample consisted of effector memory CD8+ T cells sorted from blood. The subset is: unstimulated CD8+ effector memory T cells. Every receptor here comes from a human donor in good health.

Here the CDR3 reads CASSLGVGGDGYTF. The CDR3 DNA reads as TGTGCCAGCAGCTTAGGGGTAGGGGGCGATGGCTACACCTTC. The chain joins TRBV7-9 to TRBJ1-2, with 7 bases aligning to TRBD1. The V gene end was trimmed by 1 base and the J gene end by 6 bases; junction bases not matched to a gene: 5. The CDR3 is 14 residues long. Germline assignment: CDR1 SEHNR and CDR2 FQNEAQ (reference sequence).

This clone was picked up one time. This chain uses TRBV6-1 with TRBJ1-3, with D hard to call. Germline V gene lookup returns CDR1 MNHNS and CDR2 SASEGT. V was shortened by 2 bases and J by 3 bases, with 11 bases between the two germline ends. CDR3 size: 15 residues. The CDR3 sequence is CASSERPGNGNTIYF. The CDR3 DNA is TGTGCCAGCAGTGAACGGCCCGGGAATGGAAACACCATATATTTT.

V and J are TRBV27 and TRBJ2-7; 15 bases are shared with TRBD2. Trimming removed 2 bases from V and 7 bases from J; junction bases left unmatched: 3. Germline CDR1 MNHEY, CDR2 SMNVEV (reference sequence). The CDR3 totals 15 residues. The CDR3 is CASSLLGLAGGEQYF. The CDR3 DNA follows: TGTGCCAGCAGTTTACTGGGACTAGCGGGAGGAGAGCAGTACTTC.

Worth noting for this clone: A far larger clone is a single base away, which makes a read error likely. The sample has other DNA sequences that encode this CDR3 too. The chain couples TRBV5-4 to TRBJ2-7; D is tentatively TRBD1 or TRBD2 (5 bases each). CDR1 and CDR2 from the germline V gene are SGHNT and YYREEE (reference sequence). This CDR3 comprises 12 residues. Deletions cut 2 bases from V and 7 bases from J, with 10 bases between. CDR3 protein: CASSFRGREQYF. CDR3 DNA sequence: TGTGCCAGCAGCTTTCGGGGACGTGAGCAGTACTTC.

This clone appeared a single time. The chain couples TRBV30 to TRBJ1-6; possibly TRBD1 for D (5 bases). Trimming took off 0 bases at V and 9 bases at J, with 15 bases between the two ends. Germline-derived CDR1 and CDR2 are GTSNPN and SVGIG (reference sequence). The CDR3 has 15 residues. The CDR3 bases are TGTGCCTGGAGTGTACGTGGCAGGGATAGTTCACCCCTCCACTTT. Amino acids: CAWSVRGRDSSPLHF. The full variable domain, with the rest looked up from reference TRBV30 and TRBJ1-6, is SQTIHQWPATLVQPVGSPLSLECTVEGTSNPNLYWYRQAAGRGLQLLFYSVGIGQISSEVPQNLSASRPQDRQFILSSKKLLLSDSGFYLCAWSVRGRDSSPLHFGNGTRLTVT.

The chain is built from TRBV6-5 and TRBJ2-6; a weak D match, TRBD1 (5 bases). Per germline, CDR1 MNHEY and CDR2 SVGAGI. This CDR3 comprises 15 residues. Trimming removed 6 bases at V and 1 base at J, with 10 bases between. This chain's CDR3 is CASSQGISGANVLTF. The CDR3 nucleotides are TGTGCCAGCAGCCAGGGCATATCTGGGGCCAACGTCCTGACTTTC.

This chain connects TRBV2 to TRBJ1-6; 7 bases line up with TRBD1. Per the germline V gene, CDR1 is SNHLY and CDR2 is FYNNEI. V shed 7 bases and J 5 bases; nucleotides not matched to a gene: 2. The CDR3 contains 13 residues. This chain's CDR3 is CASTGTDNSPLHF. The CDR3 bases are TGTGCCAGCACGGGGACAGATAATTCACCCCTCCACTTT.

The chain recombines TRBV7-9 with TRBJ2-6; no clear D gene. CDR3 size: 17 residues. Germline CDR1 is SEHNR and CDR2 is FQNEAQ (reference sequence). The V end was cut by 4 bases, the J end by 2 bases, with 15 bases between. CDR3 bases: TGTGCCAGCAGCTGGGCAGCCGGAAAGGCTGGGGCCAACGTCCTGACTTTC. As protein: CASSWAAGKAGANVLTF.

Only a few counts were recorded for this clone. The chain recombines TRBV20-1 with TRBJ1-1, with unresolved D. Per the germline V gene, CDR1 is DFQATT and CDR2 is SNEGSKA (reference sequence). The CDR3 totals 11 residues. Trimming shortened V by 4 bases and J by 0 bases, and 3 bases separated the two germline ends. DNA for the CDR3: TGCAGTGCTAATGTGAACACTGAAGCTTTCTTT. This sequence encodes CSANVNTEAFF.

The rearrangement uses TRBV27 and TRBJ2-2; D is uncertain. The CDR3 totals 13 residues. The V and J ends lost 3 bases and 4 bases respectively, with 6 bases between them. CDR1 and CDR2 (germline): MNHEY, SMNVEV (reference sequence). The CDR3 spells CASSFYGTGELFF. The DNA of the CDR3 is TGTGCCAGCAGTTTCTATGGCACCGGGGAGCTGTTTTTT.

The rearrangement links TRBV25-1 to TRBJ1-5, with D hard to call. The CDR3 runs 13 residues. Germline loops: CDR1 MGHDK, CDR2 SYGVNS. Trimming shortened V by 8 bases and J by 5 bases, and 13 bases separated the two germline ends. CDR3 in amino acids: CASSLGGDQPQHF. The CDR3 region has the DNA TGTGCCAGCTCTCTAGGCGGCGATCAGCCCCAGCATTTT.

The chain carries TRBV6-6 and TRBJ1-3, with D unclear. The V end was cut by 8 bases, the J end by 1 base, with 9 bases between. Germline loops: CDR1 MNHNY, CDR2 SVGAGI (reference sequence). There are 13 residues in the CDR3. The CDR3 loop is CASRTESGNTIYF. Written as DNA, the CDR3 is TGTGCCAGCCGGACGGAATCTGGAAACACCATATATTTT.

V gene TRBV7-3 combines with J gene TRBJ2-1; either TRBD1 or TRBD2 may fit D (6 bases each). V dropped 3 bases and J dropped 5 bases, with 11 bases sitting between them. The CDR3 consists of 14 residues. Germline V gene sequence: CDR1 SGHTA, CDR2 FQGTGA. As DNA, the CDR3 is TGTGCCAGCAGCTTTGGGGGGCTGAACAATGAGCAGTTCTTC. Translation: CASSFGGLNNEQFF.

The V call is TRBV7-9, the J call TRBJ2-1; 10 nucleotides align to TRBD2. J was trimmed by 3 bases and V by 7 bases; bases with no gene match: 9. CDR1 SEHNR and CDR2 FQNEAQ come from the germline V gene (reference sequence). CDR3 size: 16 residues. In DNA, the CDR3 is TGTGCCAGCACTCCCCGGGAGCGGGAGGGCTACAATGAGCAGTTCTTC. This gives the protein CASTPREREGYNEQFF.

The chain has TRBV11-2 and TRBJ2-3, with TRBD2 matching over 9 bases. The CDR3 consists of 16 residues. V shed 4 bases and J 2 bases; nucleotides not matched to a gene: 7. CDR1 is SGHAT and CDR2 is FQNNGV in the germline V gene. The DNA of the CDR3 is TGTGCCAGCAGCTCCCGACTAGCGGTAGACACAGATACGCAGTATTTT. It translates to CASSSRLAVDTDTQYF.

This clone was seen more than once but under ten times. The chain uses TRBV30 and TRBJ1-5, with D possibly being TRBD1 (6 bases). The V gene's germline CDR1 is GTSNPN and CDR2 SVGIG (reference sequence). The CDR3 spans 13 residues. V lost 2 bases, J lost 1 base, and 6 bases lay in between. The CDR3 region is CAWSTGSNQPQHF. DNA for the CDR3: TGTGCCTGGAGTACAGGGAGCAATCAGCCCCAGCATTTT.

J is TRBJ2-6 and V is TRBV15; weak D call: TRBD1 (6 bases). Germline loops: CDR1 LNHNV, CDR2 YYDKDF (reference sequence). CDR3 length: 13 amino acids. Trimming cost V 1 base and J 12 bases, with 10 bases left between them. CDR3 residues: CATSRGGGSVLTF. In nucleotides, the CDR3 is TGTGCCACCAGCAGAGGAGGGGGAAGCGTCCTGACTTTC.

CDR3 sequence reads: CASSQDLLAGSYEQYF. The CDR3 DNA is TGCGCCAGCAGCCAAGATTTGCTAGCGGGATCCTACGAGCAGTACTTC. This sequence joins TRBV4-3 and TRBJ2-7; the match to TRBD2 covers 9 bases. This CDR3 region has 16 residues. Germline CDR1 LGHNA, CDR2 YSLEER. V shed 0 bases, J shed 1 base, and the junction held 4 bases outside the gene matches.

The rearrangement uses TRBV5-4 and TRBJ2-5; D possibly corresponds to TRBD2 (6 bases). This CDR3 comprises 14 residues. The germline V gene has CDR1 SGHNT and CDR2 YYREEE (reference sequence). V lost 4 bases to trimming and J lost 0 bases, with 10 bases between them. The CDR3 here is CASSPGTHQETQYF. The CDR3 region has the DNA TGTGCCAGCAGCCCCGGGACTCACCAAGAGACCCAGTACTTC. Using reference TRBV5-4 and TRBJ2-5 for the parts outside the CDR3, the full variable domain is ETGVTQSPTHLIKTRGQQVTLRCSSQSGHNTVSWYQQALGQGPQFIFQYYREEENGRGNFPPRFSGLQFPNYSSELNVNALELDDSALYLCASSPGTHQETQYFGPGTRLLVL.

This chain joins TRBV7-3 and TRBJ2-5; 7 nucleotides match TRBD1. CDR1 is SGHTA, CDR2 FQGTGA, per germline. V lost 5 bases and J lost 4; bases outside the gene matches: 16. CDR3 size: 17 residues. CDR3 in amino acids: CASSVTGLAAVGETQYF. The CDR3 DNA follows: TGTGCCAGCAGCGTGACAGGGCTGGCGGCGGTTGGAGAGACCCAGTACTTC.

This rearrangement joins TRBV7-9 to TRBJ2-3; D may correspond to TRBD1 or TRBD2 (6 bases each). The CDR3 loop spans 15 amino acids. The germline V gene encodes CDR1 SEHNR and CDR2 FQNEAQ (reference sequence). Trimming pared 5 bases from V and 3 bases from J, leaving 15 bases between. Written as DNA, the CDR3 is TGTGCCAGCAGCCCGGGGGCCCTAGGGACAGATACGCAGTATTTT. It translates to CASSPGALGTDTQYF. Together with reference TRBV7-9 and TRBJ2-3, the CDR3 gives the full variable domain: DTGVSQNPRHKITKRGQNVTFRCDPISEHNRLYWYRQTLGQGPEFLTYFQNEAQLEKSRLLSDRFSAERPKGSFSTLEIQRTEQGDSAMYLCASSPGALGTDTQYFGPGTRLTVL.

The V call is TRBV7-9, the J call TRBJ1-2; D might be TRBD1 (5 bases). V lost 3 bases and J 6 bases, leaving 17 bases between the germline ends. Looked up from germline, CDR1 is SEHNR and CDR2 is FQNEAQ (reference sequence). The CDR3 is 15 residues long. The CDR3 nucleotides read TGTGCCAGCAGCTTCGACGGGGGGTTTATCGATGGCTACACCTTC. Its translation: CASSFDGGFIDGYTF.

V usage is TRBV19 and J usage is TRBJ1-2, with a tentative D call TRBD1 (6 bases). V was cut by 5 bases and J by 4 bases, with 23 bases left in between. Germline V gene data show CDR1 as LNHDA and CDR2 as SQIVND (reference sequence). This CDR3 region has 17 residues. CDR3 nucleotides: TGTGCCAGTAGTCCCCCCAGTGGACAGCCCTTACCCTATGGCTACACCTTC. Encoded protein: CASSPPSGQPLPYGYTF.

The chain couples TRBV18 to TRBJ2-2; D not certain. From germline, CDR1 is KGHSH and CDR2 LQKENI. Trimming removed 2 bases from V and 2 bases from J, with 6 bases in between. This CDR3 spans 14 amino acids. The CDR3 reads CASSPWVNTGELFF. CDR3 in DNA: TGTGCCAGCTCACCATGGGTCAACACCGGGGAGCTGTTTTTT. Full variable domain (outside the CDR3, taken from reference TRBV18 and TRBJ2-2): NAGVMQNPRHLVRRRGQEARLRCSPMKGHSHVYWYRQLPEEGLKFMVYLQKENIIDESGMPKERFSAEFPKEGPSILRIQQVVRGDSAAYFCASSPWVNTGELFFGEGSRLTVL.

The chain uses TRBV10-2 and TRBJ2-7; a possible D gene is TRBD1 (5 bases). The V and J ends lost 6 bases and 0 bases respectively, with 6 bases between them. Germline values: CDR1 WSHSY, CDR2 SAAADI. The CDR3 extends over 12 amino acids. CDR3 DNA: TGCGCCAGCAGGACAGCCTCCTACGAGCAGTACTTC. Translation gives CASRTASYEQYF.